Described below is a single TCR beta chain sequence and its context. This specimen belongs to a study of blood T cells in healthy people across ages. Alongside a J-beta primer mix, a sample-barcoded 5' primer served in a second PCR lasting roughly 7 to 12 cycles. MiXCR, applied by TCRdb to the 5' RACE reads, yields one record per CDR3 protein. Among some 900,000 distinct CDR3 sequences listed, about 48% were seen once. The CDR3 spans 11 residues. Germline CDR1 reads DFQATT; CDR2 reads SNEGSKA (reference sequence). This clonotype was sampled from a man aged 25 to 40 in good health. Source material: blood. The chain is built from TRBV20-1 and TRBJ2-5; D remains ambiguous. The J call may be mistaken, given a closer DNA end match to TRBJ2-7. The CDR3 DNA is TGCAGTGCCCCGCTCCAGTACGAGCAGTACTTC. Translated, it gives CSAPLQYEQYF.